The rows below give T cell receptor beta chains drawn from one sample of a study of cytomegalovirus exposure and HLA in healthy donors. Produced via immunoSEQ multiplex PCR; TCRdb's table is partial and in-frame only. This table holds about 160,000 clones, approximately 96% found once. Sample: PBMCs. The source is a woman aged 18-29 years in good health and CMV-seronegative. The CDR3 runs from the conserved cysteine through the conserved F or W. D genes are given only for firm matches. Clone size appears in some rows only: once, few, many, or a class for an expanded clone.

-	16	-	TRBV4-3	TRBJ1-1	TGCGCCAGCAGCCAAGAGATACAGGGCTTCGACACTGAAGCTTTCTTT	CASSQEIQGFDTEAFF
-	14	-	TRBV10-1	TRBJ1-5	TGCGCCAGCAGTGTCCCAGGGGAAGAACAGCCCCAGCATTTT	CASSVPGEEQPQHF
TRBD2	14	-	TRBV5-1	TRBJ2-7	TGCGCCAGCAGCTTGCCGGGAGGCCGCAACGAGCAGTACTTC	CASSLPGGRNEQYF
TRBD1	13	-	TRBV10-3	TRBJ1-4	TGTGCCATCAGTCAACCCGGGACAGTTCGGCTGTTTTTT	CAISQPGTVRLFF
-	14	-	TRBV6-5	TRBJ1-2	TGTGCCAGCAGTTACGTAGGGCAGGGTAAAGGCTACACCTTC	CASSYVGQGKGYTF
TRBD1	16	-	TRBV4-1	TRBJ1-2	TGCGCCAGCAGCCAAGCACTTCGGCAGGGGGTTTTTGGCTACACCTTC	CASSQALRQGVFGYTF
TRBD2	15	-	TRBV25-1	TRBJ2-3	TGTGCCAGCAGTGACGCTAGCGGCCCAACAGATACGCAGTATTTT	CASSDASGPTDTQYF
-	15	-	TRBV6-5	TRBJ2-3	TGTGCCAGCAGGGTCGGGGACTTAATCACAGATACGCAGTATTTT	CASRVGDLITDTQYF
TRBD2	17	-	TRBV7-6	TRBJ2-7	TGTGCCAGCAGCTTAGCGAACCCCGGGACTACTGCCGACGAGCAGTACTTC	CASSLANPGTTADEQYF
TRBD1	16	-	TRBV9	TRBJ1-1	TGTGCCAGCAGCGTAGCCCCTGGGACAGTGAACACTGAAGCTTTCTTT	CASSVAPGTVNTEAFF
-	12	-	TRBV29-1	TRBJ1-3	TGCAGCGTCGGACTCGGGGGAAACACCATATATTTT	CSVGLGGNTIYF
TRBD2	19	-	TRBV7-2	TRBJ2-1	TGTGCCAGCAGCTTAGTAGCTAGCGGGGGGGCCGACTCCTACAATGAGCAGTTCTTC	CASSLVASGGADSYNEQFF
TRBD1	14	-	TRBV6-6	TRBJ2-7	TGTGCCAGCAGTTCGACCGGGACAGGGGGCGAGCAGTACTTC	CASSSTGTGGEQYF
-	17	once	TRBV4-3	TRBJ1-4	TGCGCCAGCAGCCTTCGAGCGGGGACTCCGGGCGGGGAAAAACTGTTTTTT	CASSLRAGTPGGEKLFF
TRBD1	14	-	TRBV6-1	TRBJ1-6	TGTGCCAGCAGTGAAGACAGGGGAAATTCACCCCTCCACTTT	CASSEDRGNSPLHF
TRBD2	19	-	TRBV4-3	TRBJ2-7	TGCGCCAGCAGCCAAGAGGGAGGACTAGCGGGGGAGGTTTCCTACGAGCAGTACTTC	CASSQEGGLAGEVSYEQYF
TRBD1	14	once	TRBV10-3	TRBJ1-5	TGTGCCATCAAGGCTGGACAGGGGGCACAGCCCCAGCATTTT	CAIKAGQGAQPQHF
TRBD1	14	-	TRBV7-9	TRBJ1-2	TGTGCCAGCAGCCCCTCGGGACAGTCCCCCAGCTACACCTTC	CASSPSGQSPSYTF
TRBD1	14	-	TRBV7-8	TRBJ1-5	TGTGCCAGCAGCCCCTGGACAGGGGATCAGCCCCAGCATTTT	CASSPWTGDQPQHF
-	12	-	TRBV19	TRBJ1-1	TGTGCCAGTTTGGCGGGGAACACTGAAGCTTTCTTT	CASLAGNTEAFF
-	11	few	TRBV6-5	TRBJ2-7	TGTGCCAGCAGGACAGGCTACGAGCAGTACTTC	CASRTGYEQYF
-	14	-	TRBV5-5	TRBJ1-4	TGTGCCAGCAGCTTGGTGAGAGCTAATGAAAAACTGTTTTTT	CASSLVRANEKLFF
TRBD1	14	-	TRBV29-1	TRBJ2-5	TGCAGCGTCCGGACAGGGGAGTTACAAGAGACCCAGTACTTC	CSVRTGELQETQYF
TRBD1	14	-	TRBV5-8	TRBJ2-3	TGTGCCAGCCCCCAGAGCAGGGGGACAGATACGCAGTATTTT	CASPQSRGTDTQYF
TRBD1	15	-	TRBV2	TRBJ2-7	TGTGCCAGCAGTGAGGGGACAGGGTTCGTGGGCGAGCAGTACTTC	CASSEGTGFVGEQYF
TRBD2	12	once	TRBV5-6	TRBJ2-7	TGTGCCAGCAGCACTCGGGGGGGCGAGCAGTACTTC	CASSTRGGEQYF
TRBD2	16	once	TRBV7-2	TRBJ2-7	TGTGCCAGCAGCTCCGACCTCAGCGGGGGGCGCTACGAGCAGTACTTC	CASSSDLSGGRYEQYF
TRBD1	15	-	TRBV13	TRBJ2-2	TGTGCCAGCAGAGAGGGGGCAGGGGACACCGGGGAGCTGTTTTTT	CASREGAGDTGELFF
-	13	-	TRBV6-6	TRBJ2-7	TGTGCCAGCAGACGGGACAACCTCCCCGAGCAGTACTTC	CASRRDNLPEQYF
-	13	-	TRBV10-3	TRBJ1-1	TGTGCCATCAGTGTCCAGCGGAACACTGAAGCTTTCTTT	CAISVQRNTEAFF
-	16	-	TRBV7-2	TRBJ2-7	TGTGCCAGCAGCTCCTCCCGGGGCGGGGGCCTATACGAGCAGTACTTC	CASSSSRGGGLYEQYF
-	16	-	TRBV27	TRBJ1-2	TGTGCCAGCAGTTTATATCGGGACACCTTTGGCTATGGCTACACCTTC	CASSLYRDTFGYGYTF
-	15	-	TRBV9	TRBJ1-5	TGTGCCAGCAGCCCTCACCTTGGGGCTGATCAGCCCCAGCATTTT	CASSPHLGADQPQHF
-	14	-	TRBV9	TRBJ1-4	TGTGCCAGCAACCCAGGGGCCAGTAATGAAAAACTGTTTTTT	CASNPGASNEKLFF
-	13	few	TRBV27	TRBJ1-1	TGTGCCAGCAGTTCGGAGGGGAGCACTGAAGCTTTCTTT	CASSSEGSTEAFF
-	14	-	TRBV19	TRBJ1-2	TGTGCCAGTAGTATAAGGGACAATTTAGACGGCTACACCTTC	CASSIRDNLDGYTF
-	16	once	TRBV5-6	TRBJ2-5	TGTGCCAGCAGCTTGGCCGGGACAACTGTCCAAGAGACCCAGTACTTC	CASSLAGTTVQETQYF
-	15	-	TRBV15	TRBJ2-3	TGTGCCACCAGCAGAGATCTCGGGGACTCCAATACGCAGTATTTT	CATSRDLGDSNTQYF
-	13	-	TRBV30	TRBJ1-4	TGTGCCTGGAGTGTACAGGGTTGGGAAAAACTGTTTTTT	CAWSVQGWEKLFF
-	12	-	TRBV6-1	TRBJ1-4	TGTGCCAGCAGTGACGACATTGAAAAACTGTTTTTT	CASSDDIEKLFF
-	13	-	TRBV5-1	TRBJ1-6	TGCGCCAGCAGTTTGGGGCCGGGTGAGGCCCTCCACTTT	CASSLGPGEALHF